Shown below are 25 T cell receptor beta chains from a single sample sequenced in a study of blood T cell repertoires in COVID-19. Assay: immunoSEQ multiplex PCR; the TCRdb copy retains only in-frame clones and omits some. The sample records about 75,000 clones, approximately 79% being singletons. Sequenced material: peripheral blood. The receptors shown here come from a woman of 80 years or more with active or convalescent COVID-19.

The chain couples TRBV30 to TRBJ2-1; 7 positions agree with TRBD2. The CDR3 totals 13 residues. Looked up from germline, CDR1 is GTSNPN and CDR2 is SVGIG (reference sequence). J gave up 6 bases and V 6 bases, and 8 bases lay outside the gene matches. The CDR3, as DNA: TGTGCCTGTTCCCTAGCGGTTCGCAATGAGCAGTTCTTC. Amino acids: CACSLAVRNEQFF.

The V gene is TRBV9, the J gene TRBJ2-1; 15 nucleotides line up with TRBD2. The CDR3 has 20 amino acids. Germline V gives CDR1 SGDLS, CDR2 YYNGEE. V was pared by 4 bases and J by 0 bases, with 11 bases of the junction left unmatched. CDR3 bases: TGTGCCAGCAGCCCAAGGACTAGCGGGAGGGGGGTTAGCTCCTACAATGAGCAGTTCTTC. As protein: CASSPRTSGRGVSSYNEQFF.

The rearrangement joins TRBV12-3 or TRBV12-4 to TRBJ2-3, with D unclear. The CDR3 is 12 amino acids. Trimming shortened V by 5 bases and J by 4 bases, and 7 bases separated the two germline ends. CDR3 nucleotides: TGTGCCAGCAGTGTAATTTCAGATACGCAGTATTTT. Translated, it gives CASSVISDTQYF.

The V and J genes are TRBV7-8 and TRBJ2-3, with 12 positions matching TRBD2. With 6 bases clipped from V and 6 bases from J, the junction kept 10 bases outside the gene matches. The CDR3 extends over 16 amino acids. CDR1 is SGHVS and CDR2 is FQNEAQ in the germline V gene. This CDR3 is CASRSSSGGATDTQYF. Here the CDR3 DNA reads TGTGCCAGCAGGAGTTCTAGCGGGGGGGCTACCGATACGCAGTATTTT.

This rearrangement joins TRBV7-2 to TRBJ2-7; TRBD2 matches 11 bases. The ends lost 1 base at V and 4 bases at J; junction bases unmatched: 15. The CDR3 has 19 residues. Germline V gives CDR1 SGHTA, CDR2 FQGNSA. DNA of the CDR3: TGTGCCAGCAGCTTAGTCGGAGGGGTAACTAGCGGGGGTGCATACGAGCAGTACTTC. Its translation: CASSLVGGVTSGGAYEQYF.

The chain recombines TRBV23-1 with TRBJ2-2; D is possibly TRBD1 (5 bases). TRBV23-1 carries the ORF label, with uncertain function. V dropped 2 bases and J dropped 0 bases, with 7 bases sitting between them. The CDR3 spans 15 residues. The CDR3 spells CASSQKQANTGELFF. The CDR3 DNA sequence: TGCGCCAGCAGTCAAAAACAGGCGAACACCGGGGAGCTGTTTTTT.

The J gene is TRBJ2-7, the V gene TRBV7-2; maybe TRBD1 (5 bases). V lost 5 bases to trimming and J lost 0 bases, with 14 bases between them. From germline, CDR1 is SGHTA and CDR2 FQGNSA. The CDR3 runs 15 residues. The CDR3, as DNA: TGTGCCAGCAGCCCTACTCCGACAGCCTCCTACGAGCAGTACTTC. This codes for CASSPTPTASYEQYF.

About this clone itself: The sample carries other DNA sequences with the same CDR3. The J gene is TRBJ1-5, the V gene TRBV7-2; the D gene is possibly TRBD1 (5 bases). The CDR3 loop spans 14 amino acids. V was clipped by 1 base and J by 2 bases, with 6 bases between them. Germline V lookup: CDR1 SGHTA, CDR2 FQGNSA. The DNA of the CDR3 is TGTGCCAGCAGCTTAGGGGGCGGCAATCAGCCCCAGCATTTT. This encodes CASSLGGGNQPQHF.

The J gene is TRBJ2-3, the V gene TRBV3-1 (or the pseudogene TRBV3-2); maybe TRBD1 (6 bases). Looked up from germline, CDR1 is LGHDT and CDR2 is YNNKEL (reference sequence). There are 18 residues in the CDR3. V gave up 0 bases and J gave up 0 bases, with 16 bases separating them. The CDR3 DNA sequence: TGTGCCAGCAGCCAAGATCATCTGTGGGGGCTTAGCACAGATACGCAGTATTTT. Translated, it gives CASSQDHLWGLSTDTQYF.

This sequence joins TRBV7-2 and TRBJ2-7; 10 nucleotides line up with TRBD2. Trimming removed 0 bases from V and 0 bases from J; junction bases left unmatched: 2. Germline-derived CDR1 and CDR2 are SGHTA and FQGNSA. This CDR3 comprises 16 residues. This chain's CDR3 is CASSLAKRGGSYEQYF. CDR3 DNA: TGTGCCAGCAGCTTAGCAAAGCGGGGGGGCTCCTACGAGCAGTACTTC.

The chain has TRBV5-6 and TRBJ1-2; D not certain. Trimming left V 6 bases short and J 1 base short, with 16 bases between. CDR3 size: 15 residues. Germline V gives CDR1 SGHDT, CDR2 YYEEEE. CDR3 coding DNA: TGTGCCAGCACCCGTATCCCAGGATTTAACTATGGCTACACCTTC. Residues: CASTRIPGFNYGYTF.

The sample holds a few counts of this clone. The chain recombines TRBV2 with TRBJ1-2; D may be TRBD1 (5 bases). Germline V lookup: CDR1 SNHLY, CDR2 FYNNEI. Trimming took off 2 bases at V and 8 bases at J, with 12 bases between the two ends. The CDR3 extends over 13 amino acids. Here the CDR3 reads CASSERGPAGYTF. CDR3 DNA sequence: TGTGCCAGCAGTGAAAGGGGCCCGGCCGGCTACACCTTC.

CDR3 coding DNA: TGTGCCAGCAGATCAAGCGGGAGGGCCGACAATGAGCAGTTCTTC. As protein: CASRSSGRADNEQFF. The gene calls are TRBV6-6 and TRBJ2-1, with 10 bases fitting TRBD2. Germline V gene sequence: CDR1 MNHNY, CDR2 SVGAGI (reference sequence). Unmatched junction bases numbered 7, after V lost 6 bases and J lost 5 bases. This CDR3 comprises 15 residues.

V gene TRBV20-1 combines with J gene TRBJ2-5; 10 nucleotides match TRBD2. Germline assignment: CDR1 DFQATT and CDR2 SNEGSKA (reference sequence). V trimming: 3 bases; J trimming: 5 bases; junction bases outside the gene matches: 9. This CDR3 has 15 amino acids. In DNA form, the CDR3 reads TGCAGTGCTAGTTTGAGCGGGAGGGCCGGGGAGACCCAGTACTTC. This translates into CSASLSGRAGETQYF.

This rearrangement joins TRBV28 to TRBJ1-2; TRBD1 matches at 9 bases. Trimming cost V 4 bases and J 4 bases; bases outside gene matches: 7. The CDR3 loop spans 15 amino acids. From germline, CDR1 is MDHEN and CDR2 SYDVKM. CDR3 sequence: CASSWGTGSIYGYTF. The CDR3 DNA reads as TGTGCCAGCAGTTGGGGGACAGGGAGCATCTATGGCTACACCTTC.

This clone appeared a few times. The chain is built from TRBV3-1 (or the pseudogene TRBV3-2) and TRBJ1-1, with D perhaps matching TRBD1 (5 bases). Trimming stripped 0 bases from V and 1 base from J, with 6 bases between. There are 14 residues in the CDR3. Germline V CDR1 and CDR2: LGHDT, YNNKEL (reference sequence). CDR3: CASSQEGENTEAFF. In nucleotides, the CDR3 is TGTGCCAGCAGCCAAGAAGGGGAGAACACTGAAGCTTTCTTT.

This clone has only a few counts. V and J are TRBV3-1 (or the pseudogene TRBV3-2) and TRBJ2-7; a weak D match, TRBD2 (7 bases). Trimming stripped 0 bases from V and 4 bases from J, with 22 bases between. From germline, CDR1 is LGHDT and CDR2 YNNKEL (reference sequence). This CDR3 is 18 amino acids long. The CDR3 is CASSQDLRPRRGLYEQYF. The CDR3 DNA reads TGTGCCAGCAGCCAAGATCTCAGGCCACGGCGGGGGCTATACGAGCAGTACTTC.

The genes are TRBV4-2 and TRBJ1-1, with 7 nucleotides matching TRBD1. The germline V gene has CDR1 LGHNA and CDR2 YNFKEQ. V shed 4 bases, J shed 2 bases, and the junction held 10 bases outside the gene matches. The CDR3 has 16 residues. The CDR3 sequence: CASSRTLGQRNTEAFF. In DNA, the CDR3 is TGTGCCAGCAGCCGTACGTTGGGACAGCGAAACACTGAAGCTTTCTTT.

This clone occurred once. The chain links TRBV2 to TRBJ1-6, with 7 bases fitting TRBD1. From germline, CDR1 is SNHLY and CDR2 FYNNEI. Trimming cost V 6 bases and J 18 bases; bases outside gene matches: 20. The CDR3 sequence is 15 residues long. The CDR3 loop is CASRGPGQNFGTAHF. CDR3 DNA: TGTGCCAGCAGAGGACCGGGACAGAACTTTGGGACGGCCCACTTT. The full variable domain, its missing parts supplied by reference TRBV2 and TRBJ1-6, is EPEVTQTPSHQVTQMGQEVILRCVPISNHLYFYWYRQILGQKVEFLVSFYNNEISEKSEIFDDQFSVERPDGSNFTLKIRSTKLEDSAMYFCASRGPGQNFGTAHFGNGTRLTVT.

V usage is TRBV4-1 and J usage is TRBJ1-1, with 9 positions matching TRBD1. Losses at the gene ends were 3 bases for V and 13 bases for J; bases not matched to a gene: 12. Germline-derived CDR1 and CDR2 are MGHRA and YSYEKL. This CDR3 contains 14 residues. For the CDR3, the DNA is TGCGCCAGCAGCCAGAACCTAGGACAGGGGCAGGTTTTCTTT. Protein sequence: CASSQNLGQGQVFF.

The chain employs TRBV6-1 and TRBJ1-2; D gene uncertain. The V end lost 2 bases, the J end lost 2 bases, and 6 bases lay between the germline ends. This CDR3 region has 13 residues. CDR1 and CDR2 from the germline V gene are MNHNS and SASEGT. CDR3 amino acids: CASSERRNYGYTF. The CDR3 nucleotides are TGTGCCAGCAGTGAACGCCGGAACTATGGCTACACCTTC.

CDR3 DNA: TGTGCCAGTAGTAATCTAGCGGGAGGACGGAATGAGCAGTTCTTC. As protein: CASSNLAGGRNEQFF. The chain links TRBV19 to TRBJ2-1; 11 bases line up with TRBD2. Germline V lookup: CDR1 LNHDA, CDR2 SQIVND (reference sequence). V was pared by 4 bases and J by 7 bases, with 6 bases of the junction left unmatched. The CDR3 sequence is 15 residues long.

The chain uses TRBV24-1 and TRBJ2-1, with 7 bases identical to TRBD1. CDR3 length equals 16 residues. CDR1 KGHDR and CDR2 SFDVKD come from the germline V gene. With 3 bases clipped from V and 6 bases from J, the junction kept 10 bases outside the gene matches. CDR3 in DNA: TGTGCCACCAGTGATCAGCGTAGACAGGGCGTCAATGAGCAGTTCTTC. It yields the protein CATSDQRRQGVNEQFF.

The chain uses TRBV7-3 and TRBJ2-2; 7 positions match TRBD2. Trimming took 5 bases from V and 6 from J; bases not matched to a gene: 6. Germline V gene sequence: CDR1 SGHTA, CDR2 FQGTGA. This CDR3 is 14 amino acids long. For the CDR3, the DNA is TGTGCCAGCAGCCCTTGGGGAGGGGCCGGGGAGCTGTTTTTT. It specifies CASSPWGGAGELFF.

The rearrangement uses TRBV28 and TRBJ2-1; 7 bases map to TRBD2. The CDR3 length is 17 residues. With 8 bases clipped from V and 0 bases from J, the junction kept 13 bases outside the gene matches. Germline V lookup: CDR1 MDHEN, CDR2 SYDVKM. The CDR3 here is CASSGMAGLSSYNEQFF. CDR3 DNA sequence: TGTGCCAGCTCGGGGATGGCGGGACTAAGCTCCTACAATGAGCAGTTCTTC.